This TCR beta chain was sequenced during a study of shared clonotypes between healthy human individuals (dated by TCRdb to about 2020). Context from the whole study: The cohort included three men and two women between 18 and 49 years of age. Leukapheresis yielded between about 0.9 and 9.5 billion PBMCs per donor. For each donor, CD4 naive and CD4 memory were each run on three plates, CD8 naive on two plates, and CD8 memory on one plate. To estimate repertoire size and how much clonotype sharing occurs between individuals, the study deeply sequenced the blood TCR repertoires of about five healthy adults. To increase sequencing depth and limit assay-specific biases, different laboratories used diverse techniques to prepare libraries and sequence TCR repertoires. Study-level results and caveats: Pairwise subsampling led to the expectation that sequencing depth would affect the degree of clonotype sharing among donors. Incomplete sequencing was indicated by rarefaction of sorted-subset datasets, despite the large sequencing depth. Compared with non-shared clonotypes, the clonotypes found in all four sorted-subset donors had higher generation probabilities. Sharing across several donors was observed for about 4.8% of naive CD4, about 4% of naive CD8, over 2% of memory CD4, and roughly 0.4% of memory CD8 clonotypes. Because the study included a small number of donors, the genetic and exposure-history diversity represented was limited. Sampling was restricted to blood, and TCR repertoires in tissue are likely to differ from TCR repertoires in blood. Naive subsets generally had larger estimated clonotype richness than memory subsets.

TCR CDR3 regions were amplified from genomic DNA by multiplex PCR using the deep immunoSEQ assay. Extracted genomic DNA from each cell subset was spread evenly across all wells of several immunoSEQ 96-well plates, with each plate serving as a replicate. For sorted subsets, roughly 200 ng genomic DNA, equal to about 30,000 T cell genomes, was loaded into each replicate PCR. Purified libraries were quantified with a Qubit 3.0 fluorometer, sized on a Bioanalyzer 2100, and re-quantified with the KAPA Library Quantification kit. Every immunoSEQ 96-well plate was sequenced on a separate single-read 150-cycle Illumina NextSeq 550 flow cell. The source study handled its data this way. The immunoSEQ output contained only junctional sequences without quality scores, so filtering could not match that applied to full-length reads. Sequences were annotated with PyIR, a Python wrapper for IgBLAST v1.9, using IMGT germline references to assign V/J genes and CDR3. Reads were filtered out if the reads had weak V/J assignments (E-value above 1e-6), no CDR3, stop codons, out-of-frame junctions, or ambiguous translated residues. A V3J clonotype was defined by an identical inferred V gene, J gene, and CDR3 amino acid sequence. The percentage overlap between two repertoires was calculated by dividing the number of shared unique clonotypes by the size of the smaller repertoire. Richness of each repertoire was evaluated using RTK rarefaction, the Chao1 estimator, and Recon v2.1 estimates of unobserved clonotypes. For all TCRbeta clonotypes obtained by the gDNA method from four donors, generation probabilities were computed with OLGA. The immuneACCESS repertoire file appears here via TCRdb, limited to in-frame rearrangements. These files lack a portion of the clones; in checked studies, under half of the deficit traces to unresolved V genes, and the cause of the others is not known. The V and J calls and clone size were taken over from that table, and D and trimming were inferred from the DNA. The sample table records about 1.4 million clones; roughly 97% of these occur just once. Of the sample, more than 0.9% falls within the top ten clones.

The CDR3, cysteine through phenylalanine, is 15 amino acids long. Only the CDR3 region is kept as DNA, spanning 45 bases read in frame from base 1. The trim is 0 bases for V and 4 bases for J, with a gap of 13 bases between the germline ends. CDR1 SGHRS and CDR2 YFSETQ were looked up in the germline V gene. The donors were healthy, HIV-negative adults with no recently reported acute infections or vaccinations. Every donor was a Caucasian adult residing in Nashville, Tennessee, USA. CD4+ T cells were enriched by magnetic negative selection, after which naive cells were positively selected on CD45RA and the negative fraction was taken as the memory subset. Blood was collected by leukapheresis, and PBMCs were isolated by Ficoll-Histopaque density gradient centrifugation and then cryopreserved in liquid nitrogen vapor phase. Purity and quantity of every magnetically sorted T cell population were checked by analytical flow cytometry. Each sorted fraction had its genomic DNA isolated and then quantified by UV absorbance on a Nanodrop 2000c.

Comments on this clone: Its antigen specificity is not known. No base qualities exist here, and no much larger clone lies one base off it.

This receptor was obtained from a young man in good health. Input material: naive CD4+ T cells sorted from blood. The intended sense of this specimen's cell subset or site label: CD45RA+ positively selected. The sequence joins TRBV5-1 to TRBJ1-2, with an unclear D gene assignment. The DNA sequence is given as TGCGCCAGCAGCTTGGATCGGGCTGACTTCTATGGCTACACCTTC. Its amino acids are CASSLDRADFYGYTF.